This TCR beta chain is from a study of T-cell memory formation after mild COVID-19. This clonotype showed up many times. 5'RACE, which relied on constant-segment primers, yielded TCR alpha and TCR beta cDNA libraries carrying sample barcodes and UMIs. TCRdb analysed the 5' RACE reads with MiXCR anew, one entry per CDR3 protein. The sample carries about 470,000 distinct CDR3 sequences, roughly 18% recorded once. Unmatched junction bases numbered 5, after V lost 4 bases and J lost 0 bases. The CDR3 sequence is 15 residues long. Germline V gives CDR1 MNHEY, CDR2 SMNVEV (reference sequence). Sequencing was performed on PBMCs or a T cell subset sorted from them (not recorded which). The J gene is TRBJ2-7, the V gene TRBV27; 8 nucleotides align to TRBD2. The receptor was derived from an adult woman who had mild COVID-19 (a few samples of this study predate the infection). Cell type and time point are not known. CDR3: CASSSGTSYSYEQYF. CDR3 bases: TGTGCCAGCAGTTCCGGGACTAGTTACTCCTACGAGCAGTACTTC.